The rows below give T cell receptor beta chains drawn from one sample of a study of blood T cell repertoires in COVID-19. TCRdb keeps only in-frame clones here, not all; method: immunoSEQ multiplex PCR. The sample holds approximately 140,000 clones, 80% to 90% seen once. Material: peripheral blood. Receptor source: a woman in her sixties or seventies with COVID-19, enrolled during active disease. Each CDR3 is given with its conserved first and last residue. Fields, in order: V gene, clone size, D gene, J gene, CDR3 DNA, CDR3 protein. D genes are given only for firm matches. Only part of the rows carry a size: once, few, many, or a class if the clone is expanded.

TRBV5-1	few	TRBD1	TRBJ2-7	TGCGCCAGCAGCTTACAGGGGTACGAGCAGTACTTC	CASSLQGYEQYF
TRBV10-2	-	TRBD1	TRBJ1-3	TGCGCCAGAAAAACAGGGGCTTGGAACACCATATATTTT	CARKTGAWNTIYF
TRBV10-2	-	TRBD1	TRBJ2-2	TGCGCCAGCAGAGAGCACAGGGGTGACACCGGGGAGCTGTTTTTT	CASREHRGDTGELFF
TRBV19	-	-	TRBJ1-4	TGTGCCAGTAGTTCGGGACACCTCGCAACTAATGAAAAACTGTTTTTT	CASSSGHLATNEKLFF
TRBV5-1	-	-	TRBJ1-5	TGCGCCAGCAGCTTGGGCGATGGCAATCAGCCCCAGCATTTT	CASSLGDGNQPQHF
TRBV11-2	-	TRBD1	TRBJ1-1	TGTGCCAGCAGCTTACCCCGGGGACAGCTAATTGAAGCTTTCTTT	CASSLPRGQLIEAFF
TRBV6-5	-	-	TRBJ2-1	TGTGCCAGCAGTTACAGCGAAGTAGTCCGCAATGAGCAGTTCTTC	CASSYSEVVRNEQFF
TRBV7-3	once	-	TRBJ1-1	TGTGCCAGCAGCTTAAACGGGGGGGCGAACACTGAAGCTTTCTTT	CASSLNGGANTEAFF
TRBV4-2	-	-	TRBJ1-4	TGTGCCAGCAGCTCCCAGGATGGTTACGAGGAAAAACTGTTTTTT	CASSSQDGYEEKLFF
TRBV5-6	-	-	TRBJ1-2	TGTGCCAGCAGCTTGGTTGGGGCAGCCTATGGCTACACCTTC	CASSLVGAAYGYTF
TRBV11-2	-	-	TRBJ1-1	TGTGCCAGCAGCTTATTAGGGGCGATGAACACTGAAGCTTTCTTT	CASSLLGAMNTEAFF
TRBV7-2	-	TRBD1	TRBJ2-7	TGTGCCAGCAGCTTAGAGATGGGACAGCCTATCTCCTACGAGCAGTACTTC	CASSLEMGQPISYEQYF
TRBV2	once	TRBD1	TRBJ1-2	TGTGCCAGCAGAGGACAGGGGGCGTTTGGGCCTGGCTACACCTTC	CASRGQGAFGPGYTF
TRBV11-1	-	-	TRBJ2-7	TGTGCCAGCAGCTTAGACGGCCAGGGGTCCTACGAGCAGTACTTC	CASSLDGQGSYEQYF
TRBV19	once	-	TRBJ2-1	TGTGCCAGTAGTCCCCGTTGGTCCGGCTACAATGAGCAGTTCTTC	CASSPRWSGYNEQFF
TRBV19	-	TRBD1	TRBJ1-1	TGTGCCAGTAGTGGACAGGGAGGGACTGAAGCTTTCTTT	CASSGQGGTEAFF
TRBV27	few	-	TRBJ2-2	TGTGCCAGCAGTCTCGGACACTTTACCGGGGAGCTGTTTTTT	CASSLGHFTGELFF
TRBV11-2	-	-	TRBJ1-4	TGTGCCAGCAGCGGTGGGGCGACAGTAATTAATGAAAAACTGTTTTTT	CASSGGATVINEKLFF
TRBV6-5	-	-	TRBJ1-1	TGTGCCAGCAGTAGGCACAGGGTTACTGAAGCTTTCTTT	CASSRHRVTEAFF
TRBV6-1	-	-	TRBJ1-1	TGTGCCAGCAGTGAGTGGTCAGGGGAAGGCACTGAAGCTTTCTTT	CASSEWSGEGTEAFF
TRBV11-2	-	-	TRBJ2-7	TGTGCCAGCAGCGGAGAGGGCCGCGCCTACGAGCAGTACTTC	CASSGEGRAYEQYF
TRBV11-2	-	-	TRBJ2-1	TGTGCCAGCAGCTTAGTCGCGGGGACCTACAATGAGCAGTTCTTC	CASSLVAGTYNEQFF
TRBV7-3	-	TRBD2	TRBJ2-2	TGTGCCAGCAGCTTAGCGGGGGGGCCGGCCACCGGGGAGCTGTTTTTT	CASSLAGGPATGELFF
TRBV5-4	-	TRBD1	TRBJ2-7	TGTGCCAGCAGTACGGACAGGGCTAACTACGAGCAGTACTTC	CASSTDRANYEQYF
TRBV9	once	TRBD2	TRBJ2-3	TGTGCCAGCAGCGTAGGGACTAGCGGGTCCGGAGATACGCAGTATTTT	CASSVGTSGSGDTQYF
TRBV19	-	-	TRBJ2-7	TGTGCCAGTAGTATAGATTTGGGCCGCCCCTCCTACGAGCAGTACTTC	CASSIDLGRPSYEQYF
TRBV5-4	-	-	TRBJ2-7	TGTGCCAGCAGCTTGGTTAGGGGCAGCTCCTACGAGCAGTACTTC	CASSLVRGSSYEQYF
TRBV4-2	-	-	TRBJ2-7	TGTGCCAGCAGCCCCCCAGGTGGCAACTCCTACGAGCAGTACTTC	CASSPPGGNSYEQYF
TRBV18	-	-	TRBJ1-5	TGTGCCAGCTCACCTGGGACACCTGATAGCAATCAGCCCCAGCATTTT	CASSPGTPDSNQPQHF
TRBV5-1	-	-	TRBJ2-7	TGCGCCAGCAGCGCGAACTCCGTCCGTGCCTACGAGCAGTACTTC	CASSANSVRAYEQYF
TRBV29-1	once	-	TRBJ1-1	TGCAGCGTTGTCCTGCGAGGGACTGAAGCTTTCTTT	CSVVLRGTEAFF
TRBV5-4	-	-	TRBJ1-1	TGTGCCAGCAGCTTGGTCCCAGCGGTGAACACTGAAGCTTTCTTT	CASSLVPAVNTEAFF
TRBV3-1/TRBV3-2	-	TRBD1	TRBJ1-2	TGTGCCAGCATCTTACAAGGCGTACAGGGGACGGTGGTCCATGGCTACACCTTC	CASILQGVQGTVVHGYTF
TRBV6-5	-	-	TRBJ1-2	TGTGCCAGCAGTCCCCAAGACTGGATTAACTATGGCTACACCTTC	CASSPQDWINYGYTF
TRBV18	-	TRBD2	TRBJ2-1	TGTGCCAGCTCACCATTTGAGACTAGCGGTAGCTCCTACAATGAGCAGTTCTTC	CASSPFETSGSSYNEQFF
TRBV2	once	TRBD1	TRBJ2-1	TGTGCCAGCAGTCAAAGTCCCGGGACAGGGATGGGCTCCTACAATGAGCAGTTCTTC	CASSQSPGTGMGSYNEQFF
TRBV30	-	-	TRBJ2-1	TGTGCCTGGAGTGCCGACGGACAGTACAATGAGCAGTTCTTC	CAWSADGQYNEQFF
TRBV27	-	-	TRBJ2-6	TGTGCCAGCAGTTTCGCCCGGGATTCTGGGGCCAACGTCCTGACTTTC	CASSFARDSGANVLTF
TRBV9	-	-	TRBJ1-1	TGTGCCAGTCACAGGGTATTGAACACTGAAGCTTTCTTT	CASHRVLNTEAFF
TRBV9	once	-	TRBJ2-7	TGTGCCAGCAGCGTAGATGGCAGGCACTACGAGCAGTACTTC	CASSVDGRHYEQYF
TRBV2	-	TRBD1	TRBJ2-7	TGTGCCAGCAGTGATGACGACAGGGGTGGTTCCTACGAGCAGTACTTC	CASSDDDRGGSYEQYF
TRBV19	-	TRBD2	TRBJ2-1	TGTGCCAGTAGTATCCGGACTAGCCACAATGAGCAGTTCTTC	CASSIRTSHNEQFF
TRBV10-3	-	-	TRBJ2-1	TGTGCCATCAGTGATAAGAGGTGGGAGCAGTTCTTC	CAISDKRWEQFF
TRBV10-3	-	TRBD2	TRBJ2-7	TGTGCCATCAGTCCTTCTAGCGGGGGGCAAGAGCAGTACTTC	CAISPSSGGQEQYF
TRBV6-5	-	-	TRBJ1-3	TGTGCCAGCAACCCTACAGGGAATAGAAACACCATATATTTT	CASNPTGNRNTIYF
TRBV9	-	TRBD1	TRBJ2-1	TGTGCCAGCAGCGTAGTTGGGGACAGGGGGCGGGATGAGCAGTTCTTC	CASSVVGDRGRDEQFF